This T cell receptor beta chain is from a study of blood T cell repertoires in COVID-19. Study-wide background: Sources were T cells, B-cell-depleted T cells, or PBMCs; the material itself was cDNA or gDNA.

Authors' processing steps: It was from reference gene primer amplification that nucleated cell counts were estimated. Libraries were prepared by immunoSEQ multiplex PCR; TCRdb keeps only in-frame clonotypes and omits some of them. The V and J calls and clone size are taken from that table; D and trimming were inferred from the DNA. This table holds 90,000 to 110,000 clones, approximately 90% found once. Germline V gives CDR1 LNHDA, CDR2 SQIVND (reference sequence). The V gene end was trimmed by 3 bases and the J gene end by 3 bases; junction bases not matched to a gene: 8. This CDR3 is built from 16 residues.

The clonotype comes from a human donor in a cohort sampled during active COVID-19. Sample: peripheral blood. This chain uses TRBV19 with TRBJ1-5; the match to TRBD1 covers 7 bases. The DNA for the CDR3 is TGTGCCAGTAGTATCAGACAGGGAAGTTCCAATCAGCCCCAGCATTTT. As protein: CASSIRQGSSNQPQHF.